The 13 T cell receptor beta chains presented below share a single source sample, sequenced in a study of T cells after yellow fever vaccination. TCRdb re-called the 5' RACE reads through MiXCR, storing one row per CDR3 protein. The data contain 300,000 to 400,000 distinct CDR3 sequences, around 10% of them singletons. The sample in question was CD4+ T cells sorted from PBMCs, obtained 45 days after the yellow fever booster vaccination. Receptors originate from a man aged 18 to 30 who received the YFV17D yellow fever vaccine.

In its sample, this clonotype was seen a few times. V is TRBV29-1 and J is TRBJ1-3; 9 bases line up with TRBD1. The CDR3 spans 16 residues. Germline CDR1 is SQVTM and CDR2 is ANQGSEA. J lost 4 bases, V lost 6 bases, and 13 bases had no gene match. As DNA, the CDR3 is TGCAGCGTCGTAACAGGGGGCGCGGAAAGAGGAAACACCATATATTTT. As protein: CSVVTGGAERGNTIYF.

The table lists this clonotype with many counts. V and J are TRBV4-3 and TRBJ2-3; D not resolved. The CDR3 runs 13 residues. Per germline, CDR1 LGHNA and CDR2 YSLEER. V was shortened by 4 bases and J by 3 bases, with 8 bases between the two germline ends. In DNA, the CDR3 is TGCGCCAGCAGCCCCTCTGGGACAGATACGCAGTATTTT. Translating gives CASSPSGTDTQYF.

In its sample, this clonotype was seen a few times. This sequence joins TRBV4-2 and TRBJ1-1, with 9 positions matching TRBD1. Germline CDR1 is LGHNA and CDR2 is YNFKEQ. The ends lost 3 bases at V and 1 base at J; junction bases unmatched: 9. This CDR3 is built from 17 residues. As DNA, the CDR3 is TGTGCCAGCAGCCACTGGACAGGGGAACTCACGAACACTGAAGCTTTCTTT. Translating it yields CASSHWTGELTNTEAFF.

The chain couples TRBV18 to TRBJ1-3; a possible D gene is TRBD1 (5 bases). CDR3 length equals 16 residues. The germline CDR1 and CDR2 sequences are KGHSH and LQKENI. Trimming cost V 1 base and J 0 bases, with 10 bases left between them. CDR3 region: CASSPRVGPSGNTIYF. As DNA, the CDR3 is TGTGCCAGCTCACCACGGGTGGGACCCTCTGGAAACACCATATATTTT.

The chain recombines TRBV6-2 or TRBV6-3 with TRBJ1-2; no reliable D call. The CDR3 runs to 15 residues. V shed 4 bases and J shed 4 bases, with 16 bases lying between them. In germline, CDR1 is MNHEY, CDR2 SVGEGT. CDR3 bases: TGTGCCAGCAGTTCCGCCGTACAAGTATCCTATGGCTACACCTTC. Amino acid sequence: CASSSAVQVSYGYTF.

V gene TRBV5-4 combines with J gene TRBJ2-5, with D tentatively TRBD1 (5 bases). Trimming took 3 bases from V and 3 from J, leaving 9 bases between them. From germline, CDR1 is SGHNT and CDR2 YYREEE (reference sequence). CDR3 length equals 13 residues. CDR3 sequence reads: CASSSQGKETQYF. The CDR3 DNA reads TGTGCCAGCAGCTCGCAGGGCAAAGAGACCCAGTACTTC.

A few counts support this clonotype. The genes are TRBV30 and TRBJ2-7, with 10 bases aligning to TRBD1. The CDR3 is made up of 14 amino acids. Germline V gene data show CDR1 as GTSNPN and CDR2 as SVGIG (reference sequence). V was pared by 4 bases and J by 6 bases, with 9 bases of the junction left unmatched. The CDR3 sequence: CAWNDGTGVFEQYF. The CDR3 region has the DNA TGTGCCTGGAACGATGGGACAGGGGTGTTCGAGCAGTACTTC.

The genes are TRBV3-1 and TRBJ2-6; no clear D. CDR1 is LGHDT, CDR2 YNNKEL, per germline (reference sequence). The CDR3 is 13 residues long. The V gene lost 6 bases and the J gene lost 7 bases, with 10 bases spanning the gap. The CDR3 spells CASRDGSANVLTF. The CDR3 DNA reads TGTGCCAGCAGGGATGGTAGTGCCAACGTCCTGACTTTC.

This clonotype was seen a few times. V is TRBV20-1 and J is TRBJ1-1; a weak D match, TRBD1 (6 bases). Trimming left V 3 bases short and J 0 bases short, with 14 bases between. Germline V gene data show CDR1 as DFQATT and CDR2 as SNEGSKA (reference sequence). The CDR3 has 15 residues. The CDR3 sequence: CSASSGAPMNTEAFF. CDR3 nucleotide sequence: TGCAGTGCTAGTTCAGGGGCCCCTATGAACACTGAAGCTTTCTTT.

This clonotype was detected only a few times. The genes are TRBV12-3 or TRBV12-4 and TRBJ1-2, with D hard to call. The CDR3 runs to 12 residues. The V end was cut by 3 bases, the J end by 10 bases, with 12 bases between. In DNA form, the CDR3 reads TGTGCCAGCAGTTTCAATACAGCTGACTACACCTTC. Amino acids: CASSFNTADYTF.

This sequence joins TRBV9 and TRBJ2-1; D possibly corresponds to TRBD1 (5 bases). CDR3 length: 16 amino acids. Germline loops: CDR1 SGDLS, CDR2 YYNGEE. Between the trimmed V and J ends, which lost 0 bases and 3 bases, there was a span of 13 bases. CDR3 in amino acids: CASSVGWGRNYNEQFF. The CDR3, as DNA: TGTGCCAGCAGCGTAGGGTGGGGCAGGAACTACAATGAGCAGTTCTTC.

This clonotype has a count of ten or more. CDR3 loop: CASSRQVGTDTQYF. CDR3 in DNA: TGCGCCAGCAGTCGACAGGTTGGCACAGATACGCAGTATTTT. The rearrangement links TRBV4-3 to TRBJ2-3; D might be TRBD1 (6 bases). CDR3 length equals 14 residues. The V end lost 6 bases, the J end lost 1 base, and 11 bases lay between the germline ends. Germline values: CDR1 LGHNA, CDR2 YSLEER.

This clonotype has a handful of counts. The V and J genes are TRBV23-1 and TRBJ2-3, with no clear D. TRBV23-1 is an ORF; its function is uncertain. The CDR3 consists of 13 residues. V gave up 1 base and J gave up 7 bases, with 9 bases separating them. For the CDR3, the DNA is TGCGCCAGCAGTCAATGGGTTGGGAATACGCAGTATTTT. Translation gives CASSQWVGNTQYF.